This T cell receptor beta chain appears in the sequencing data of a study of human T cells and chemical hapten exposure. Findings of the study overall: Against controls, expanded TCRs gave rise to significantly more large CDR3 similarity clusters.

A remark on this clonotype: Its matching antigen is unknown.

Each cDNA molecule in the library carried unique molecular identifiers. TCRdb independently ran MiXCR on the RACE reads; one entry per CDR3 protein. The table has about 340,000 distinct CDR3 sequences, about 7% seen once; the top ten hold more than 7%. CDR1 is ENHRY and CDR2 is SYGVKD in the germline V gene. V gave up 6 bases and J gave up 0 bases, with 5 bases separating them. CDR3 size: 12 residues. Time point meaning: patch test 1, 2 weeks after DPC sensitization. Specified treatment: therapeutic diphenylcyclopropenone sensitization with weekly scalp DPC. This receptor was taken from a woman between 18 and 29 years old with alopecia areata. Some clones in this sample may be carry-over from other donors' samples. Sequences were derived from whole blood, sampled in connection with sensitization to the hapten diphenylcyclopropenone (DPC). The V and J genes are TRBV10-3 and TRBJ1-1; D is unclear. The CDR3 DNA sequence: TGTGCCATCAGCAATATGAACACTGAAGCTTTCTTT. Residues: CAISNMNTEAFF.